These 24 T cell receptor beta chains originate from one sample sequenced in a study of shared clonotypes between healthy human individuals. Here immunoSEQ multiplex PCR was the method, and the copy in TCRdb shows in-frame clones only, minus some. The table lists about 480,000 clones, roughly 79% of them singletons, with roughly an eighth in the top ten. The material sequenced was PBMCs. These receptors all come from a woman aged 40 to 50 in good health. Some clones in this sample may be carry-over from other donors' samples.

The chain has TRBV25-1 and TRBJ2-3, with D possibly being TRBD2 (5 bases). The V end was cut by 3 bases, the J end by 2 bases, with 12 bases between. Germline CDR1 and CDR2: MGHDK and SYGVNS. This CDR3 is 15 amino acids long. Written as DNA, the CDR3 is TGTGCCAGCAGTGATAAGGCGGGTTTCACAGATACGCAGTATTTT. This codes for CASSDKAGFTDTQYF.

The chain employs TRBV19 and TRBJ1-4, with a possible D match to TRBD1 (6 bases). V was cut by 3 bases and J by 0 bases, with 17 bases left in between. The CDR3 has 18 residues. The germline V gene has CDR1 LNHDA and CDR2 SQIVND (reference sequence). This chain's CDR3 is CASSIGAGAFATNEKLFF. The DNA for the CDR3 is TGTGCCAGTAGTATCGGTGCGGGGGCCTTTGCAACTAATGAAAAACTGTTTTTT.

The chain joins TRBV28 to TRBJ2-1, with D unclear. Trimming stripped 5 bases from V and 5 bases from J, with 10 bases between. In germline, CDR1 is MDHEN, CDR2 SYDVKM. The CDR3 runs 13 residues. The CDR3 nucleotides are TGTGCCAGCAGTGTTTCCATGAACAATGAGCAGTTCTTC. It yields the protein CASSVSMNNEQFF.

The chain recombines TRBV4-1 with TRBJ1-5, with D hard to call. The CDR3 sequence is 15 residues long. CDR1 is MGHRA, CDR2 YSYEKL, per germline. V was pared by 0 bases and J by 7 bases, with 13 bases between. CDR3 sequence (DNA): TGCGCCAGCAGCCAAGATCGGGCAGGTGAACAGCCCCAGCATTTT. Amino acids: CASSQDRAGEQPQHF.

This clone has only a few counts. Here the CDR3 DNA reads TGTGCCTGGAGTACGGGACAGGGAGGTGAAGCTTTCTTT. It encodes CAWSTGQGGEAFF. The chain joins TRBV30 to TRBJ1-1; 9 nucleotides line up with TRBD1. From germline, CDR1 is GTSNPN and CDR2 SVGIG (reference sequence). Trimming took 2 bases from V and 7 from J; bases not matched to a gene: 5. This CDR3 region has 13 residues.

The CDR3 reads CASSGHDATDTQYF. The CDR3 DNA reads as TGCGCCAGCAGTGGGCATGACGCCACAGATACGCAGTATTTT. This chain connects TRBV10-2 to TRBJ2-3; D gene unclear. The CDR3 has 14 amino acids. Germline V gene lookup returns CDR1 WSHSY and CDR2 SAAADI. The ends were cut back, 4 bases at V and 2 bases at J, with 10 bases in the middle.

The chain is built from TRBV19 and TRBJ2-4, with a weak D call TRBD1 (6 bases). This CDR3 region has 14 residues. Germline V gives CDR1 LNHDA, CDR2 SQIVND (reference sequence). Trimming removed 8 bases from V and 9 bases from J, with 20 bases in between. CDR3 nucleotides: TGTGCCAGTTCCCGGGACACCAGGAAGAGCATTCAGTACTTC. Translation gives CASSRDTRKSIQYF.

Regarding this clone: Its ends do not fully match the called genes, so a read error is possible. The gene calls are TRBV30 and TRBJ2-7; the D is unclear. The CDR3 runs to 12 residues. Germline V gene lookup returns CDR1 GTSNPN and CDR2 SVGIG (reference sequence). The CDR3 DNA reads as TGTGCCTGGGCTATTTACTCCTACGAGCAGTGCTTC. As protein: CAWAIYSYEQCF. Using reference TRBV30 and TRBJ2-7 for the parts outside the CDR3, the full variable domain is SQTIHQWPATLVQPVGSPLSLECTVEGTSNPNLYWYRQAAGRGLQLLFYSVGIGQISSEVPQNLSASRPQDRQFILSSKKLLLSDSGFYLCAWAIYSYEQCFGPGTRLTVT.

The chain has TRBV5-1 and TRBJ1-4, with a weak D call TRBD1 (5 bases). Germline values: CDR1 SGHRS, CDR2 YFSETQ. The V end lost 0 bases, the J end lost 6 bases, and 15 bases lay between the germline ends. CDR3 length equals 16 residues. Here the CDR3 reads CASSLGSPGRHEKLFF. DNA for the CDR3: TGCGCCAGCAGCTTGGGGTCCCCGGGACGACATGAAAAACTGTTTTTT.

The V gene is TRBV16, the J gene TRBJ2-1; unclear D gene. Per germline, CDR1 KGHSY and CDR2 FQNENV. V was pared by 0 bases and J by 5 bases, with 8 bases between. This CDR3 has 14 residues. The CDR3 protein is CASSQSRPDNEQFF. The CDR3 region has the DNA TGTGCCAGCAGCCAATCGAGGCCCGACAATGAGCAGTTCTTC.

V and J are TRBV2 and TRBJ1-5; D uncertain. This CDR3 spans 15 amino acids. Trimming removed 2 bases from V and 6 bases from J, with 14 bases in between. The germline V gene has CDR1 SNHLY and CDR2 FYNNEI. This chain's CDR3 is CASSEISPGGQPQHF. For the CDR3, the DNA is TGTGCCAGCAGTGAAATTTCCCCGGGAGGTCAGCCCCAGCATTTT.

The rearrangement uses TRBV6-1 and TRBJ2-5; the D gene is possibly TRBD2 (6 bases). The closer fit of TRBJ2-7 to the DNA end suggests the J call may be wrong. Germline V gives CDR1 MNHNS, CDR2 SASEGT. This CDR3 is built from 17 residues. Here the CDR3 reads CASSGFGSQGTPYEQYF. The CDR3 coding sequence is TGTGCCAGCAGTGGCTTCGGGAGCCAGGGAACCCCCTACGAGCAGTACTTC.

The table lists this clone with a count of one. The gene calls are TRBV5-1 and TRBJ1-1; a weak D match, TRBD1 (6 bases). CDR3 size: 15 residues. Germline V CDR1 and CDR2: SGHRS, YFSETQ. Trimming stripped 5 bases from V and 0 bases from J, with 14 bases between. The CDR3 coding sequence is TGCGCCAGCAGGGGGGCAGGAAGCATGAACACTGAAGCTTTCTTT. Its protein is CASRGAGSMNTEAFF.

The CDR3: CASSTSGRHEQFF. Here the CDR3 DNA reads TGTGCCAGTAGTACTAGCGGGAGGCATGAGCAGTTCTTC. V and J are TRBV19 and TRBJ2-1; TRBD2 agrees at 11 bases. Looked up from germline, CDR1 is LNHDA and CDR2 is SQIVND (reference sequence). V was pared by 4 bases and J by 8 bases, with 1 base of the junction left unmatched. The CDR3 contains 13 residues.

CDR3 residues: CATSRGPIGSYEQYF. The DNA of the CDR3 is TGTGCCACCAGCAGAGGCCCGATTGGAAGCTACGAGCAGTACTTC. The chain has TRBV15 and TRBJ2-7; no definite D call. Trimming shortened V by 1 base and J by 3 bases, and 13 bases separated the two germline ends. Looked up from germline, CDR1 is LNHNV and CDR2 is YYDKDF (reference sequence). The CDR3 has 15 residues.

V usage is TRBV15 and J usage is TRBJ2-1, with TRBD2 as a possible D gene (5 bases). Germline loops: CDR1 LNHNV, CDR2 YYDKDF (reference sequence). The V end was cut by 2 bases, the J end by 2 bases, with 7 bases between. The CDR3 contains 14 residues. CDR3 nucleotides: TGTGCCACCAGCAGACAGCGGACCTACAATGAGCAGTTCTTC. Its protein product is CATSRQRTYNEQFF.

The CDR3 reads CASSLLAGGGKETQYF. The CDR3 DNA reads TGTGCCAGCAGCTTACTAGCGGGAGGTGGTAAAGAGACCCAGTACTTC. The genes are TRBV11-2 and TRBJ2-5, with TRBD2 identical over 11 bases. V was clipped by 2 bases and J by 3 bases; unmatched bases: 5. The CDR3 runs 16 residues. Germline CDR1 SGHAT, CDR2 FQNNGV.

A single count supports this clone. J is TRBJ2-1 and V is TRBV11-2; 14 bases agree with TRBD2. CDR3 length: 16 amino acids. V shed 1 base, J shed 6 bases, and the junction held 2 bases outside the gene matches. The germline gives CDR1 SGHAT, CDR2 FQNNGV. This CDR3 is CASSLGTSGRFNEQFF. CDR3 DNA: TGTGCCAGCAGCTTAGGGACTAGCGGGAGGTTCAATGAGCAGTTCTTC.

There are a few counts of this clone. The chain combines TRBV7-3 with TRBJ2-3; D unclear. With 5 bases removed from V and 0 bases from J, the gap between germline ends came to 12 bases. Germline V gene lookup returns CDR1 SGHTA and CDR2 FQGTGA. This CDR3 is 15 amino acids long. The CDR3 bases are TGTGCCAGCAGCCCCCTGGGCCCTAGCACAGATACGCAGTATTTT. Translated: CASSPLGPSTDTQYF.

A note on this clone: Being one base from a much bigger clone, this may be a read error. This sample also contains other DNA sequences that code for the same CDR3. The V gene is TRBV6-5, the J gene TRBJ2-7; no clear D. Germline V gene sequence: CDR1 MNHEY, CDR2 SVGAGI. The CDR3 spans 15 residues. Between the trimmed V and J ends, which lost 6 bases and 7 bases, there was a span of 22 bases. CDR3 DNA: TGTGCCAGCAGCCTCAGTCTAGACAAACTGAAGGAGCAGTACTTC. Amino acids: CASSLSLDKLKEQYF.

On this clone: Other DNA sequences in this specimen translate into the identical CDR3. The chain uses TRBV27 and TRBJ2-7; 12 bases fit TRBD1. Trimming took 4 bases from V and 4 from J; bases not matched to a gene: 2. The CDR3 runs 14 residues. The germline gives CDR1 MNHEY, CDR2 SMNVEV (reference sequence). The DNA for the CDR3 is TGTGCCAGCAGTTGGGGACAGGGGGCGTACGAGCAGTACTTC. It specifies CASSWGQGAYEQYF.

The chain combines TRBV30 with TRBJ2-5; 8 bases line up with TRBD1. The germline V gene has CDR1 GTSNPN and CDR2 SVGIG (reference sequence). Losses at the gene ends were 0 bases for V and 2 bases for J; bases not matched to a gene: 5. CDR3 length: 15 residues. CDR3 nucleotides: TGTGCCTGGAGTGTCGGACAGGGCTTTCAAGAGACCCAGTACTTC. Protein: CAWSVGQGFQETQYF.

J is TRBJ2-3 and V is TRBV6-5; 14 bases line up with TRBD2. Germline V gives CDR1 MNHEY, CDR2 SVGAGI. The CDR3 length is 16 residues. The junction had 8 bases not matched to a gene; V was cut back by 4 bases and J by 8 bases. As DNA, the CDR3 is TGTGCCAGCAGTTTGACTAGCGGGAGGGCCGGGGGTACGCAGTATTTT. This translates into CASSLTSGRAGGTQYF.

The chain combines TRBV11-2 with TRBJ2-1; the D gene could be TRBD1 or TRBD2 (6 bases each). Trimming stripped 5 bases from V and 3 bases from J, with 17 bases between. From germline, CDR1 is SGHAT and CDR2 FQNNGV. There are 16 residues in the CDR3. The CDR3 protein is CASSTGAAGYYNEQFF. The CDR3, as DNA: TGTGCCAGCAGCACGGGGGCAGCGGGCTACTACAATGAGCAGTTCTTC.